This T cell receptor beta chain was recorded in a study of blood T cell repertoires in COVID-19. For the study at large: The samples span acute and convalescent COVID-19 from the United States, Italy and Spain. Sample material is recorded as cDNA or gDNA derived from T cells, B-cell-depleted T cells, or PBMCs.

As originally analysed: Amplification of reference gene primers was used by the study to estimate nucleated cell counts. This table comes from immunoSEQ multiplex PCR, and its TCRdb copy is limited to in-frame clones, with some not included. V and J calls and clone size are those listed in that table; D and trimming were worked out from the DNA. The sample holds 270,000 or so clones, 70% to 85% seen once. The germline CDR1 and CDR2 sequences are MNHNS and SASEGT. This CDR3 is 15 amino acids long. V gave up 5 bases and J gave up 3 bases; unmatched junction bases: 10. This chain uses TRBV6-1 with TRBJ2-7, with 7 bases fitting TRBD1. The receptor was derived from a human donor with COVID-19, enrolled during active disease. The donor label of this sample is uncertain. The sequenced sample was peripheral blood. This CDR3 is CASSSPGQTDYEQYF. The CDR3 coding sequence is TGTGCCAGCAGTTCCCCGGGACAGACAGACTACGAGCAGTACTTC.